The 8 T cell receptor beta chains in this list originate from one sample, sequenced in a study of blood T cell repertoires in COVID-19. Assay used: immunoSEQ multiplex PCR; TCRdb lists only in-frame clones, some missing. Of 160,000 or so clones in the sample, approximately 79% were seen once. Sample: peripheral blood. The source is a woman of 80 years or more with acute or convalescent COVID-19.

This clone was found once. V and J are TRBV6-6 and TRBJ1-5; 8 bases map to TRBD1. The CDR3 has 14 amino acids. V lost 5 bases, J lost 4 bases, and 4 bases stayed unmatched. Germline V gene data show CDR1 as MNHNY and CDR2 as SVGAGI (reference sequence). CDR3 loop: CASSGQGPNQPQHF. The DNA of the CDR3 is TGTGCCAGCAGTGGACAGGGCCCTAATCAGCCCCAGCATTTT.

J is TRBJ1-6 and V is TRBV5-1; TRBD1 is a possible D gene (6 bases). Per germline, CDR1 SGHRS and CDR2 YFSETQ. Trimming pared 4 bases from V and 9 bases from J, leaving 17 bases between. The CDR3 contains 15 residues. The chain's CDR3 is CASSPEGQAGSPLHF. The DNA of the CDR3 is TGCGCCAGCAGCCCCGAGGGACAAGCAGGTTCACCCCTCCACTTT.

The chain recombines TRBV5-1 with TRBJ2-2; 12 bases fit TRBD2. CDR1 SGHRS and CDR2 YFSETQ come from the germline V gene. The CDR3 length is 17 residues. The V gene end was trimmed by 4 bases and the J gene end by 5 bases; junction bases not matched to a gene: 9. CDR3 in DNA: TGCGCCAGCAGCCTAGGACTAGCGGGATTCCGGACCGGGGAGCTGTTTTTT. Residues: CASSLGLAGFRTGELFF.

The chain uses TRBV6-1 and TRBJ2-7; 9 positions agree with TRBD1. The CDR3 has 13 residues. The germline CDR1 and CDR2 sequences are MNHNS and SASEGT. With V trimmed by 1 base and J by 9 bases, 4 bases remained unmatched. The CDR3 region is CASSEDRGLGQYF. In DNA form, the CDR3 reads TGTGCCAGCAGTGAAGACAGGGGGCTCGGGCAGTACTTC.

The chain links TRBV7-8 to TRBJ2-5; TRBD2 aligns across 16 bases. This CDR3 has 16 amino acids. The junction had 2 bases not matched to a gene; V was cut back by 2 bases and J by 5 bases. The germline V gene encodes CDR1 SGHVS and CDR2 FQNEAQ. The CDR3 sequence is CASSLWGLAGGETQYF. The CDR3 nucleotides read TGTGCCAGCAGCTTATGGGGACTAGCGGGGGGGGAGACCCAGTACTTC.

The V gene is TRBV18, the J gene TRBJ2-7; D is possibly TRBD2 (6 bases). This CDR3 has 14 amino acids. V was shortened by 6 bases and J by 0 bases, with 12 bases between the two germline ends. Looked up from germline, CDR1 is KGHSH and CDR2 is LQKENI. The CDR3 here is CASSHPGGSYEQYF. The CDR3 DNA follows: TGTGCCAGCTCCCATCCCGGGGGCTCCTACGAGCAGTACTTC. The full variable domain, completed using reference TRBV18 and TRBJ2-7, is NAGVMQNPRHLVRRRGQEARLRCSPMKGHSHVYWYRQLPEEGLKFMVYLQKENIIDESGMPKERFSAEFPKEGPSILRIQQVVRGDSAAYFCASSHPGGSYEQYFGPGTRLTVT.

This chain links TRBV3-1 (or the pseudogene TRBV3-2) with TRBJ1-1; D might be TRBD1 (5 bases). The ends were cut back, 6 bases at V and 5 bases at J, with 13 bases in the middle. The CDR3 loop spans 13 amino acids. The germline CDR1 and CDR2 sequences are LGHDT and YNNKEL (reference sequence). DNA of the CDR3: TGTGCCAGCAGAACTCAGGGAAGGACTGAAGCTTTCTTT. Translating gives CASRTQGRTEAFF.

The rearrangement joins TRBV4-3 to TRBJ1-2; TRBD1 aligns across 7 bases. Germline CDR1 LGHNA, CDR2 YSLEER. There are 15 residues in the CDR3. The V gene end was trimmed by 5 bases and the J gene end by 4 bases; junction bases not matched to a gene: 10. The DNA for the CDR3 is TGCGCCAGCAGCTCCCTCGACACAGGGGTCTATGGCTACACCTTC. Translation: CASSSLDTGVYGYTF.